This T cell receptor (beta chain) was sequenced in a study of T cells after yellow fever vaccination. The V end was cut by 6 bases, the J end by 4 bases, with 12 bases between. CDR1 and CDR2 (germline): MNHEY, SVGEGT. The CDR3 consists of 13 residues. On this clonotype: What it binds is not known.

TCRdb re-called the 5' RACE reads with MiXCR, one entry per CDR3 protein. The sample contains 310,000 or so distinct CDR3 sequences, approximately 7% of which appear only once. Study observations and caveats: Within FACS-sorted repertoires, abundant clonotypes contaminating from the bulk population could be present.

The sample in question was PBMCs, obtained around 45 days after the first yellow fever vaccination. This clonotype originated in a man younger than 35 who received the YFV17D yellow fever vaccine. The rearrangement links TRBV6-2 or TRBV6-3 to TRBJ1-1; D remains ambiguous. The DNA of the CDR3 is TGTGCCAGCAGGCTCACGAAGGGCACTGAAGCTTTCTTT. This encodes CASRLTKGTEAFF.